This T cell receptor (beta chain) was obtained from a study of tumor and adjacent non-tumor tissue in lung cancer. Overall study: The cohort had roughly 12 adenocarcinoma, a couple of squamous cell and 1 small cell patients.

A modified ARM-PCR protocol with three rounds of nested PCR amplified TCRbeta. MiXCR, applied by TCRdb to the multiplex PCR reads, yields one record per CDR3 protein. The sample lists fewer than 130,000 distinct CDR3 sequences; roughly 84% were seen once. CDR3 length: 15 amino acids. The germline V gene has CDR1 MGHRA and CDR2 YSYEKL. Note on this clonotype: The antigen is unknown. A junction end diverges from the germline sequence, so it may reflect a read error.

Notes on the study in general: Tumor repertoires had a smaller top 100 clone share than normal lung. Compared with tumor, normal lung showed significantly lower TCR diversity.

RNA was extracted from bulk tissue without any cell sorting. V is TRBV4-1 and J is TRBJ1-4; a possible D gene is TRBD1 (6 bases). This receptor was taken from a man aged 65 to 85 with non-small cell lung cancer. Sequencing input: lung tumor tissue. For the CDR3, the DNA is TGCGCCAGTAGACGGGACAAAACAACTAATGAAAAACTGTGTTTC. This encodes CASRRDKTTNEKLCF.